Sequencing of this T cell receptor (beta chain) was carried out in a study of T cell responses to AZD1222 COVID-19 vaccine. Study as a whole: Second doses that came at about 4 or about 12 weeks were put together.

After removal of 4 bases from V and 1 base from J, the junction contained 1 base not matched to a gene. Germline V gene data show CDR1 as SGHNT and CDR2 as YYREEE (reference sequence). The CDR3 has 14 residues. The table came from immunoSEQ multiplex PCR; TCRdb's copy has only in-frame clones and leaves some out. The repertoire holds 100,000 or so clones, with about 85% as singletons. The V gene is TRBV5-4, the J gene TRBJ1-1; 10 bases line up with TRBD1. The specimen was peripheral blood, collected on day 0 of AZD1222 vaccination. This sequence was found in an adult in good health. CDR3 sequence: CASSGDRGNTEAFF. DNA of the CDR3: TGTGCCAGCAGCGGGGACAGGGGGAACACTGAAGCTTTCTTT.